These 17 T cell receptor beta chains originate from one sample sequenced in a study of response to subunit inactivated influenza vaccine. TCRdb passed the RT-PCR reads through MiXCR, listing each CDR3 protein once. The table has about 160,000 distinct CDR3 sequences, approximately 11% seen once; the top ten hold 12%. The source material was non-naive T cells sorted from PBMCs, sampled roughly 48 days after vaccination. The receptors shown here come from a man between 45 and 60 years old who received an inactivated influenza vaccine.

This clonotype was picked up many times. The genes are TRBV7-2 and TRBJ1-3; D possibly corresponds to TRBD1 (5 bases). The V and J ends lost 4 bases and 2 bases respectively, with 9 bases between them. The CDR3 spans 14 residues. Germline assignment: CDR1 SGHTA and CDR2 FQGNSA. The CDR3 sequence is CASSSGHPGNTIYF. Here the CDR3 DNA reads TGTGCCAGCAGCTCTGGACATCCTGGAAACACCATATATTTT.

This clonotype was picked up many times. The chain uses TRBV4-3 and TRBJ2-3; 8 bases are a match to TRBD2. The CDR3 contains 16 residues. The germline gives CDR1 LGHNA, CDR2 YSLEER. Trimming at V came to 0 bases and at J to 4 bases, leaving 6 bases not matched to a gene. CDR3 DNA: TGCGCCAGCAGCCAAGATAACTTAGCGGGATCAGATACGCAGTATTTT. Translation gives CASSQDNLAGSDTQYF.

The V gene is TRBV7-9, the J gene TRBJ2-5, with D possibly TRBD1 on 6 matching bases. CDR3 length equals 14 residues. Germline CDR1 SEHNR, CDR2 FQNEAQ (reference sequence). The V gene lost 5 bases and the J gene lost 5 bases, with 15 bases spanning the gap. The CDR3 nucleotides read TGTGCCAGCAGCCACGGACAGTCTCTTGAGACCCAGTACTTC. Protein product: CASSHGQSLETQYF. The full variable domain, rest sourced from reference TRBV7-9 and TRBJ2-5, is DTGVSQNPRHKITKRGQNVTFRCDPISEHNRLYWYRQTLGQGPEFLTYFQNEAQLEKSRLLSDRFSAERPKGSFSTLEIQRTEQGDSAMYLCASSHGQSLETQYFGPGTRLLVL.

The rearrangement links TRBV3-1 to TRBJ2-7, with a possible D match to TRBD2 (6 bases). V was shortened by 1 base and J by 0 bases, with 7 bases between the two germline ends. CDR1 and CDR2 (germline): LGHDT, YNNKEL (reference sequence). The CDR3 is made up of 14 amino acids. CDR3 DNA sequence: TGTGCCAGCAGCCAAGGTAGCGGCTCCTACGAGCAGTACTTC. Encoded protein: CASSQGSGSYEQYF.

The sample holds a few counts of this clonotype. The chain carries TRBV27 and TRBJ2-3; TRBD1 aligns across 7 bases. From germline, CDR1 is MNHEY and CDR2 SMNVEV (reference sequence). J lost 0 bases, V lost 6 bases, and 3 bases had no gene match. There are 14 residues in the CDR3. The CDR3, as DNA: TGTGCCAGCAGGGGGACAGCTAGCACAGATACGCAGTATTTT. Its translation is CASRGTASTDTQYF.

The chain uses TRBV28 and TRBJ1-1, with no clear D. Trimming took 3 bases from V and 0 from J, leaving 8 bases between them. CDR3 length: 14 amino acids. Germline CDR1 and CDR2: MDHEN and SYDVKM. The DNA for the CDR3 is TGTGCCAGCAGTTTGGCAGTCATGAACACTGAAGCTTTCTTT. It specifies CASSLAVMNTEAFF.

This chain joins TRBV20-1 and TRBJ2-1, with TRBD2 matching 11 bases. The germline gives CDR1 DFQATT, CDR2 SNEGSKA (reference sequence). The CDR3 is 18 amino acids. V lost 6 bases and J lost 0; bases outside the gene matches: 13. The DNA of the CDR3 is TGCAGTGCCAGGGACCCTAGCGGGGGGTCCAGCTCCTACAATGAGCAGTTCTTC. Its protein product is CSARDPSGGSSSYNEQFF.

The chain carries TRBV4-2 and TRBJ2-3; maybe TRBD1 (5 bases). The V end was cut by 2 bases, the J end by 1 base, with 13 bases between. CDR3 size: 16 residues. Germline loops: CDR1 LGHNA, CDR2 YNFKEQ. The CDR3 protein is CASSQNLWGGTDTQYF. CDR3 in DNA: TGTGCCAGCAGCCAAAATCTGTGGGGCGGCACAGATACGCAGTATTTT.

At least ten counts were recorded for this clonotype. The CDR3: CSAALSIKGRQPQHF. The DNA of the CDR3 is TGCAGTGCCGCGCTCAGCATAAAGGGGCGTCAGCCCCAGCATTTT. The rearrangement uses TRBV20-1 and TRBJ1-5, with a weak D call TRBD1 (5 bases). CDR1 is DFQATT, CDR2 SNEGSKA, per germline (reference sequence). Trimming took off 6 bases at V and 6 bases at J, with 21 bases between the two ends. The CDR3 has 15 amino acids.

This clonotype was counted at least ten times. V is TRBV7-2 and J is TRBJ1-1; tentative D call: TRBD1 (6 bases). V was trimmed by 5 bases and J by 3 bases, leaving 13 bases between them. Germline CDR1 is SGHTA and CDR2 is FQGNSA. This CDR3 contains 14 residues. In nucleotides, the CDR3 is TGTGCCAGCAGCCCCTTCGGACAGTACACTGAAGCTTTCTTT. Translated: CASSPFGQYTEAFF.

This clonotype was recorded once. The rearrangement links TRBV28 to TRBJ1-6; possibly TRBD1 for D (5 bases). V was pared by 7 bases and J by 6 bases, with 10 bases between. Germline CDR1 is MDHEN and CDR2 is SYDVKM. This CDR3 region has 13 residues. The CDR3 DNA follows: TGTGCCAGCACATCAGGGCCTAATTCACCCCTCCACTTT. Its translation is CASTSGPNSPLHF.

The sample holds a few counts of this clonotype. V and J are TRBV3-1 and TRBJ2-7, with 9 bases lining up with TRBD2. Trimming at V came to 5 bases and at J to 4 bases, leaving 9 bases not matched to a gene. The CDR3 length is 15 residues. The V gene's germline CDR1 is LGHDT and CDR2 YNNKEL (reference sequence). The CDR3 loop reads CASSEVAGAQYEQYF. In DNA form, the CDR3 reads TGTGCCAGCAGCGAAGTAGCGGGAGCTCAGTACGAGCAGTACTTC.

This chain connects TRBV6-2 or TRBV6-3 to TRBJ2-7; 10 bases line up with TRBD2. V shed 7 bases, J shed 0 bases, and the junction held 6 bases outside the gene matches. CDR1 is MNHEY and CDR2 is SVGEGT in the germline V gene. The CDR3 runs 15 residues. The CDR3: CASNPSSGGSYEQYF. DNA for the CDR3: TGTGCCAGCAACCCTTCTAGCGGGGGCTCCTACGAGCAGTACTTC.

There are a few counts of this clonotype. This rearrangement joins TRBV20-1 to TRBJ2-2; D uncertain. The germline gives CDR1 DFQATT, CDR2 SNEGSKA (reference sequence). V gave up 0 bases and J gave up 1 base, with 3 bases separating them. The CDR3 runs 13 residues. The CDR3 loop reads CSAREKNTGELFF. Here the CDR3 DNA reads TGCAGTGCTAGAGAAAAGAACACCGGGGAGCTGTTTTTT.

At least ten counts were recorded for this clonotype. V and J are TRBV5-1 and TRBJ1-4; a weak D match, TRBD1 (6 bases). This CDR3 contains 14 residues. With 2 bases removed from V and 5 bases from J, the gap between germline ends came to 10 bases. CDR1 and CDR2 (germline): SGHRS, YFSETQ. This CDR3 reads CASSFGQTNEKLFF. The DNA for the CDR3 is TGCGCCAGCAGCTTCGGACAGACGAATGAAAAACTGTTTTTT.

This clonotype has only a few counts. V is TRBV10-3 and J is TRBJ2-7, with D uncertain. Between the trimmed V and J ends, which lost 0 bases and 0 bases, there was a span of 6 bases. There are 14 residues in the CDR3. Germline V gives CDR1 ENHRY, CDR2 SYGVKD. CDR3 sequence reads: CAISESRVSYEQYF. Here the CDR3 DNA reads TGTGCCATCAGTGAGTCAAGGGTCTCCTACGAGCAGTACTTC.

The chain joins TRBV4-2 to TRBJ2-2, with 7 positions matching TRBD1. Germline CDR1 is LGHNA and CDR2 is YNFKEQ. This CDR3 region has 15 residues. J gave up 10 bases and V 4 bases, and 12 bases lay outside the gene matches. For the CDR3, the DNA is TGTGCCAGCAGCCCGCAGGACAGGCCCTTTAAGGAGCTGTTTTTT. The encoded protein is CASSPQDRPFKELFF.